This entry lists 3 T cell receptor beta chains sequenced from one sample in a study of OX40 agonist ivuxolimab in advanced cancers. The receptor library was made with the immunoSEQ multiplex PCR assay. Drawn from immuneACCESS, this table holds only the in-frame rearrangements with V and J called that TCRdb kept. Clones are partly lost; checked studies trace under half to an unresolved V gene and leave the rest unexplained. The sample data list tens of thousands of clones, and about 91% of these were observed just once. The top ten hold 12% of the sample. Specimen: CD4+ or CD8+ T cells sorted from blood, collected in a trial of the OX40 agonist ivuxolimab. All receptors come from an adult with an advanced solid tumor such as melanoma, head and neck, liver or kidney cancer.

CDR3 in DNA: TGTGCCAGCAGCCCGGGGACTAGCGCATACAATGAGCAGTTCTTC. This encodes CASSPGTSAYNEQFF. The chain recombines TRBV11-2 with TRBJ2-1; 10 positions agree with TRBD2. The CDR3 covers 15 residues. Trimming removed 5 bases from V and 4 bases from J; junction bases left unmatched: 5. The germline CDR1 and CDR2 sequences are SGHAT and FQNNGV.

This clone appeared a single time. This sequence joins TRBV19 and TRBJ1-3; 8 bases agree with TRBD1. The junction had 8 bases not matched to a gene; V was cut back by 6 bases and J by 4 bases. The CDR3 length is 15 residues. CDR1 is LNHDA and CDR2 is SQIVND in the germline V gene (reference sequence). CDR3 DNA: TGTGCCAGTAGCCCCGGACAGGGACTCGGAAACACCATATATTTT. It is translated as CASSPGQGLGNTIYF.

This chain connects TRBV29-1 to TRBJ2-7; TRBD2 is a possible D gene (5 bases). Trimming shortened V by 4 bases and J by 0 bases, and 7 bases separated the two germline ends. The CDR3 length is 12 residues. The V gene's germline CDR1 is SQVTM and CDR2 ANQGSEA. The CDR3 loop is CSVAADSYEQYF. The CDR3 coding sequence is TGCAGCGTTGCAGCGGACTCCTACGAGCAGTACTTC.